The 5 T cell receptor beta chains presented below share a single source sample, sequenced in a study of T cell responses to AZD1222 COVID-19 vaccine. Clones were read by immunoSEQ multiplex PCR, and TCRdb kept only the in-frame ones, dropping some. In the table there are some 96,000 clones, about 89% of which are singletons. Sample: peripheral blood, taken on day 0 of AZD1222 vaccination. The origin of the receptors is an adult in good health.

The rearrangement links TRBV5-1 to TRBJ2-2, with D perhaps TRBD2 (6 bases). V was pared by 2 bases and J by 3 bases, with 8 bases between. Germline-derived CDR1 and CDR2 are SGHRS and YFSETQ. CDR3 length: 14 residues. CDR3 region: CASSFGGDTGELFF. The DNA of the CDR3 is TGCGCCAGCAGCTTTGGAGGGGACACCGGGGAGCTGTTTTTT.

The gene calls are TRBV7-9 and TRBJ1-6, with unresolved D. The CDR3 runs to 12 residues. Trimming took 1 base from V and 8 from J, leaving 3 bases between them. Germline assignment: CDR1 SEHNR and CDR2 FQNEAQ (reference sequence). The CDR3 loop reads CASSLGDSPLHF. The CDR3 DNA reads TGTGCCAGCAGCTTAGGGGATTCACCCCTCCACTTT. Drawing the rest from reference TRBV7-9 and TRBJ1-6, the complete variable domain is DTGVSQNPRHKITKRGQNVTFRCDPISEHNRLYWYRQTLGQGPEFLTYFQNEAQLEKSRLLSDRFSAERPKGSFSTLEIQRTEQGDSAMYLCASSLGDSPLHFGNGTRLTVT.

The chain joins TRBV9 to TRBJ1-5; 11 nucleotides line up with TRBD1. Looked up from germline, CDR1 is SGDLS and CDR2 is YYNGEE. The CDR3 spans 15 residues. With 4 bases clipped from V and 5 bases from J, the junction kept 5 bases outside the gene matches. CDR3 amino acids: CASSRTGGVDQPQHF. The CDR3 DNA reads TGTGCCAGCAGCCGGACAGGGGGCGTGGATCAGCCCCAGCATTTT.

The V call is TRBV18, the J call TRBJ1-2; no firm D call. V lost 5 bases and J 2 bases, leaving 6 bases between the germline ends. Looked up from germline, CDR1 is KGHSH and CDR2 is LQKENI. The CDR3 extends over 12 amino acids. This chain's CDR3 is CASSYQNYGYTF. The CDR3 DNA sequence: TGTGCCAGCTCATATCAGAACTATGGCTACACCTTC.

The gene calls are TRBV7-9 and TRBJ1-1; D gene ambiguous. CDR1 is SEHNR and CDR2 is FQNEAQ in the germline V gene (reference sequence). The length of the CDR3 is 13 residues. V was trimmed by 3 bases and J by 3 bases, leaving 8 bases between them. In DNA, the CDR3 is TGTGCCAGCAGCTTTAGTAGGGACACTGAAGCTTTCTTT. Its translation is CASSFSRDTEAFF.